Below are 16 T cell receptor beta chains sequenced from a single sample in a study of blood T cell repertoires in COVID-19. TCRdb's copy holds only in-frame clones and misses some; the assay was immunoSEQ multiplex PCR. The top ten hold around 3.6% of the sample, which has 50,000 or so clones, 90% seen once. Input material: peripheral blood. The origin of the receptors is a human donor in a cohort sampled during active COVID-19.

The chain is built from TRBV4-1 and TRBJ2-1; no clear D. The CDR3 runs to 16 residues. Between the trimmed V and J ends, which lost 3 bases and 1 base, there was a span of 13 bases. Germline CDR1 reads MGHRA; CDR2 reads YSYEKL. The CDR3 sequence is CASSQMGLASYNEQFF. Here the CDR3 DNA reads TGCGCCAGCAGCCAGATGGGCCTGGCATCCTACAATGAGCAGTTCTTC.

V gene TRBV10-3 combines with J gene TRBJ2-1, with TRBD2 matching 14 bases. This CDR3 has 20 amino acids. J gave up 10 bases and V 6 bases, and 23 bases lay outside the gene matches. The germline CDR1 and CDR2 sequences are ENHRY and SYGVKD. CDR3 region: CAISQSPGLAGVSVQGEQFF. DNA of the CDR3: TGTGCCATCAGCCAGAGCCCGGGACTAGCGGGAGTGAGCGTTCAGGGGGAGCAGTTCTTC.

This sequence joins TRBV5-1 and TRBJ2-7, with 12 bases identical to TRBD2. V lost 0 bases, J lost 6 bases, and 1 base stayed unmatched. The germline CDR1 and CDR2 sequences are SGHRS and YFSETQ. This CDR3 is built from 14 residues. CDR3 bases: TGCGCCAGCAGCTTGGAACTAGCGGGAGGCGAGCAGTACTTC. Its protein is CASSLELAGGEQYF.

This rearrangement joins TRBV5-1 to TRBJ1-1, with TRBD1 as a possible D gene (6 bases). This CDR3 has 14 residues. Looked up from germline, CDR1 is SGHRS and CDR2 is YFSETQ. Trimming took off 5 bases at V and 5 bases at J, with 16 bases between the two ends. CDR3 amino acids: CASRGRGRRTEAFF. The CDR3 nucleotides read TGCGCCAGCAGAGGCAGGGGTCGTCGAACTGAAGCTTTCTTT.

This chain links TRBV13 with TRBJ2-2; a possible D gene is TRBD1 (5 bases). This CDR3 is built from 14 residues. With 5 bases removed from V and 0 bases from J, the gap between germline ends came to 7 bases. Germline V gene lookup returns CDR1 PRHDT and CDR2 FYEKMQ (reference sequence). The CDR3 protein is CASSKGSNTGELFF. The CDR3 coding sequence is TGTGCCAGCAGCAAGGGGTCGAACACCGGGGAGCTGTTTTTT.

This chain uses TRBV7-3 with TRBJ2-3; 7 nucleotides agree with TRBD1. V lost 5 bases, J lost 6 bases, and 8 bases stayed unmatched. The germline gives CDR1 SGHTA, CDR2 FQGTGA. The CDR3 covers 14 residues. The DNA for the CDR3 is TGTGCCAGCAGCCCAGACAGGGCCACTGATACGCAGTATTTT. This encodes CASSPDRATDTQYF.

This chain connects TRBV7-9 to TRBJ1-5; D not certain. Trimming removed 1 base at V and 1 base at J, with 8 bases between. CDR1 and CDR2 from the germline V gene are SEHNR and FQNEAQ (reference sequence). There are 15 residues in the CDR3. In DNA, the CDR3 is TGTGCCAGCAGCTTAGGAGGGCGAAGCAATCAGCCCCAGCATTTT. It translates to CASSLGGRSNQPQHF.

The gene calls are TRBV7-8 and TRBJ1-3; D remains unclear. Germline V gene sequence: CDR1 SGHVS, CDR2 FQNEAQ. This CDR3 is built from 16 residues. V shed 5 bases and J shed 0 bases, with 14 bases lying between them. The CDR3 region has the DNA TGTGCCAGCAGCCCCGGTGGAGGAATCTCTGGAAACACCATATATTTT. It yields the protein CASSPGGGISGNTIYF. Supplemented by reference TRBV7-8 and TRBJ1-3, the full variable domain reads GAGVSQSPRYKVAKRGQDVALRCDPISGHVSLFWYQQALGQGPEFLTYFQNEAQLDKSGLPSDRFFAERPEGSVSTLKIQRTQQEDSAVYLCASSPGGGISGNTIYFGEGSWLTVV.

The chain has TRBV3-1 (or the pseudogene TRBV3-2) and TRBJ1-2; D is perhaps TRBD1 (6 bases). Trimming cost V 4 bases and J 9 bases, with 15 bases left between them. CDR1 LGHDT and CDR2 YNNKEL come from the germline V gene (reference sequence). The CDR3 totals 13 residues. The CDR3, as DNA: TGTGCCAGCAGCCCCCCAGGGGAGCGAAGCTACACCTTC. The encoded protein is CASSPPGERSYTF.

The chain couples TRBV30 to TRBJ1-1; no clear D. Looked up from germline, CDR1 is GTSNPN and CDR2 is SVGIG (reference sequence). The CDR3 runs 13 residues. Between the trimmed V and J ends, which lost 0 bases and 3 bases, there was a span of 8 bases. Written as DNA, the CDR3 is TGTGCCTGGAGTGTACGAAGAGACACTGAAGCTTTCTTT. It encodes CAWSVRRDTEAFF.

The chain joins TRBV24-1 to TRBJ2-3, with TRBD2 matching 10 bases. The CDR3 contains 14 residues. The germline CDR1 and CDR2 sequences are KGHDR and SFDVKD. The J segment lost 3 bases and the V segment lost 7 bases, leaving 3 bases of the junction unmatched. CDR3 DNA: TGTGCCACCAGCCGGACTAGCGGAACAGATACGCAGTATTTT. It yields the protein CATSRTSGTDTQYF.

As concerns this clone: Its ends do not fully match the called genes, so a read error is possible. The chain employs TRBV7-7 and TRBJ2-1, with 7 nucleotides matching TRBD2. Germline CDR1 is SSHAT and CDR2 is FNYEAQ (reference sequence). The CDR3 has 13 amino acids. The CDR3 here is CASSVTSLGEQFF. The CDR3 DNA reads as TGTGCTAGCAGCGTGACTAGCCTGGGTGAGCAGTTCTTC.

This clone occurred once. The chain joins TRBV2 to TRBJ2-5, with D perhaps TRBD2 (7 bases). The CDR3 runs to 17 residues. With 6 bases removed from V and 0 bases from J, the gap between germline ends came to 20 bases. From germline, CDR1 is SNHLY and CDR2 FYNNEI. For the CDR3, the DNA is TGTGCCAGCAGAAGGGGGGGGGCGGATCTTTACCAAGAGACCCAGTACTTC. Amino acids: CASRRGGADLYQETQYF.

In DNA, the CDR3 is TGTGCCAGCACCGTTAGCCCTCGGACGGGGGACCGTAGGCAGTTCTTC. Its protein is CASTVSPRTGDRRQFF. This chain joins TRBV28 and TRBJ2-1, with D tentatively TRBD2 (6 bases). The ends were cut back, 7 bases at V and 12 bases at J, with 28 bases in the middle. Germline V gives CDR1 MDHEN, CDR2 SYDVKM. The length of the CDR3 is 16 residues.

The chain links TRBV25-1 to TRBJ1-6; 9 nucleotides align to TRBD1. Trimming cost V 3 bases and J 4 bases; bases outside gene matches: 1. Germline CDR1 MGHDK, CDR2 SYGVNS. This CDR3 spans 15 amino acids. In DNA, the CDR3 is TGTGCCAGCAGTGATGGGACAGGGTATAATTCACCCCTCCACTTT. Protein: CASSDGTGYNSPLHF. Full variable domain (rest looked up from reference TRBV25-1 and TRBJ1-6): EADIYQTPRYLVIGTGKKITLECSQTMGHDKMYWYQQDPGMELHLIHYSYGVNSTEKGDLSSESTVSRIRTEHFPLTLESARPSHTSQYLCASSDGTGYNSPLHFGNGTRLTVT.

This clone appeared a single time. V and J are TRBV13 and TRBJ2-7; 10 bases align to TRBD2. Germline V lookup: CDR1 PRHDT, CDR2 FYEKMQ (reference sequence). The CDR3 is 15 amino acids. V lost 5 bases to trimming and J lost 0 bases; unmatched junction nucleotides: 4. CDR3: CASSMGLARSYEQYV. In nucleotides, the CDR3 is TGTGCCAGCAGCATGGGACTAGCGCGCTCCTACGAGCAGTACGTC.